Presented here are 25 T cell receptor beta chains from one specimen sequenced in a study of shared clonotypes between healthy human individuals. Sequencing was performed with immunoSEQ multiplex PCR; in TCRdb, only in-frame clones are kept and a portion is missing. The data hold roughly 510,000 clones, with 75% to 80% observed a single time. Sequencing was done on a sample of PBMCs. The receptors were sampled from a woman aged 40-49 years in good health. Some clones in this sample may be carry-over from other donors' samples.

A remark on this clone: This sample also contains other DNA sequences that code for the same CDR3. The V call is TRBV19, the J call TRBJ1-5; 7 nucleotides align to TRBD1. The germline CDR1 and CDR2 sequences are LNHDA and SQIVND (reference sequence). With 7 bases clipped from V and 3 bases from J, the junction kept 3 bases outside the gene matches. CDR3 length: 13 amino acids. In DNA, the CDR3 is TGTGCCAGTAAAGACAGGGACAATCAGCCCCAGCATTTT. This translates into CASKDRDNQPQHF. Filled out from reference TRBV19 and TRBJ1-5, the complete variable domain reads DGGITQSPKYLFRKEGQNVTLSCEQNLNHDAMYWYRQDPGQGLRLIYYSQIVNDFQKGDIAEGYSVSREKKESFPLTVTSAQKNPTAFYLCASKDRDNQPQHFGDGTRLSIL.

The chain joins TRBV15 to TRBJ2-1, with 9 bases fitting TRBD1. Unmatched junction bases numbered 14, after V lost 5 bases and J lost 12 bases. There are 15 residues in the CDR3. The V gene's germline CDR1 is LNHNV and CDR2 YYDKDF (reference sequence). CDR3: CATSGDRVPPGGQFF. CDR3 in DNA: TGTGCCACCAGCGGGGACAGGGTCCCGCCCGGGGGGCAGTTCTTC.

A single count supports this clone. The rearrangement links TRBV4-2 to TRBJ2-2, with 15 bases aligning to TRBD2. Germline values: CDR1 LGHNA, CDR2 YNFKEQ. The CDR3 is 18 residues long. The junction had 10 bases not matched to a gene; V was cut back by 4 bases and J by 7 bases. CDR3 sequence: CASSPQGLAGGPVGELFF. CDR3 nucleotide sequence: TGTGCCAGCAGCCCCCAAGGACTAGCGGGAGGGCCTGTCGGGGAGCTGTTTTTT.

DNA of the CDR3: TGTGCCAGCAGTTTAAACCCTGGTGGGAGTGAGCAGTTCTTC. Its translation is CASSLNPGGSEQFF. The V call is TRBV27, the J call TRBJ2-1; tentatively, D is TRBD2 (5 bases). Germline CDR1 and CDR2: MNHEY and SMNVEV (reference sequence). The V end lost 2 bases, the J end lost 9 bases, and 14 bases lay between the germline ends. This CDR3 region has 14 residues.

The chain uses TRBV18 and TRBJ2-5, with a possible D match to TRBD1 (6 bases). The germline V and J ends were trimmed by 5 bases and 2 bases, with 12 bases remaining between them. Germline loops: CDR1 KGHSH, CDR2 LQKENI. This CDR3 is 14 amino acids long. The CDR3 loop reads CASSAGTPQETQYF. The CDR3 DNA reads as TGTGCCAGCTCAGCCGGGACACCACAAGAGACCCAGTACTTC.

The rearrangement links TRBV5-1 to TRBJ2-2; D unclear. Trimming took off 2 bases at V and 8 bases at J, with 25 bases between the two ends. CDR1 and CDR2 from the germline V gene are SGHRS and YFSETQ. The CDR3 totals 18 residues. This chain's CDR3 is CASSLAQLSVWPLGELFF. CDR3 nucleotides: TGCGCCAGCAGCTTAGCTCAACTTTCCGTCTGGCCCCTGGGGGAGCTGTTTTTT.

This chain uses TRBV5-1 with TRBJ2-1; D gene uncertain. The ends were cut back, 0 bases at V and 3 bases at J, with 10 bases in the middle. This CDR3 is built from 15 residues. Germline assignment: CDR1 SGHRS and CDR2 YFSETQ. CDR3 bases: TGCGCCAGCAGCTTGGCTGGCCGCGACTACAATGAGCAGTTCTTC. It translates to CASSLAGRDYNEQFF.

The chain employs TRBV30 and TRBJ2-5; 12 bases map to TRBD2. Losses at the gene ends were 4 bases for V and 10 bases for J; bases not matched to a gene: 4. Germline lookup yields CDR1 GTSNPN and CDR2 SVGIG (reference sequence). The CDR3 length is 12 residues. CDR3 loop: CAWTRTSGDQYF. As DNA, the CDR3 is TGTGCCTGGACCCGGACTAGCGGGGACCAGTACTTC.

The chain uses TRBV27 and TRBJ1-1; D might be TRBD1 (6 bases). The CDR3 runs 14 residues. V was trimmed by 2 bases and J by 1 base, leaving 8 bases between them. The V gene's germline CDR1 is MNHEY and CDR2 SMNVEV (reference sequence). The CDR3 reads CASSLGQPNTEAFF. The CDR3 DNA sequence: TGTGCCAGCAGTTTAGGACAGCCGAACACTGAAGCTTTCTTT.

To note about this clone: This sequence is one base from a far larger clone and is likely a read error. The chain carries TRBV10-1 and TRBJ2-7; D remains unclear. CDR1 and CDR2 from the germline V gene are WNHNN and SYGVQD (reference sequence). This CDR3 has 11 residues. The V gene lost 6 bases and the J gene lost 0 bases, with 3 bases spanning the gap. The CDR3 here is CASSNSYEQYF. CDR3 nucleotides: TGCGCCAGCAGCAACTCCTACGAGCAGTACTTC.

This chain joins TRBV7-8 and TRBJ1-1; 7 bases align to TRBD1. Trimming took 6 bases from V and 7 from J; bases not matched to a gene: 11. This CDR3 has 14 amino acids. CDR1 SGHVS and CDR2 FQNEAQ come from the germline V gene. The CDR3 protein is CASRRLDRSIEAFF. Here the CDR3 DNA reads TGTGCCAGCAGGAGATTGGACAGGTCGATTGAAGCTTTCTTT.

The chain recombines TRBV15 with TRBJ1-2, with D hard to call. The CDR3 runs 13 residues. Trimming stripped 0 bases from V and 8 bases from J, with 10 bases between. CDR1 and CDR2 from the germline V gene are LNHNV and YYDKDF (reference sequence). CDR3 sequence: CATSRDLKAGYTF. The CDR3 nucleotides read TGTGCCACCAGCAGAGATCTCAAGGCAGGCTACACCTTC.

The chain recombines TRBV28 with TRBJ1-2, with a possible D match to TRBD1 (6 bases). The CDR3 length is 14 residues. The germline V gene encodes CDR1 MDHEN and CDR2 SYDVKM. Trimming pared 3 bases from V and 4 bases from J, leaving 12 bases between. As DNA, the CDR3 is TGTGCCAGCAGTTTCAGGGGATCTGGCTATGGCTACACCTTC. As protein: CASSFRGSGYGYTF.

In this sample, this clone turned up once. V gene TRBV13 combines with J gene TRBJ2-3; D possibly corresponds to TRBD2 (5 bases). Germline V gives CDR1 PRHDT, CDR2 FYEKMQ (reference sequence). The CDR3 consists of 16 residues. Trimming removed 0 bases from V and 0 bases from J, with 10 bases in between. The CDR3 here is CASSLGRGESTDTQYF. The CDR3 nucleotides are TGTGCCAGCAGCTTAGGCCGGGGAGAGAGCACAGATACGCAGTATTTT.

The rearrangement joins TRBV5-6 to TRBJ1-2, with D maybe TRBD1 (6 bases). This CDR3 spans 14 amino acids. Per the germline V gene, CDR1 is SGHDT and CDR2 is YYEEEE. Trimming removed 1 base at V and 3 bases at J, with 10 bases between. The CDR3 here is CASSLFRGYYGYTF. CDR3 coding DNA: TGTGCCAGCAGCTTGTTTAGGGGGTACTATGGCTACACCTTC.

The table lists this clone with a few counts. V is TRBV29-1 and J is TRBJ1-1; TRBD1 is a possible D gene (6 bases). The V end was cut by 8 bases, the J end by 1 base, with 14 bases between. CDR1 is SQVTM, CDR2 ANQGSEA, per germline. The CDR3 totals 13 residues. CDR3 DNA sequence: TGCAGCACTGCACAGGGTACGAACACTGAAGCTTTCTTT. Translating it yields CSTAQGTNTEAFF.

This clone showed up just a few times. The chain employs TRBV9 and TRBJ1-1, with a weak D call TRBD1 (6 bases). The germline V gene encodes CDR1 SGDLS and CDR2 YYNGEE. V was shortened by 2 bases and J by 0 bases, with 14 bases between the two germline ends. The CDR3 runs 16 residues. The CDR3, as DNA: TGTGCCAGCAGCGTTGGGACACTTACTCTGAACACTGAAGCTTTCTTT. Its translation is CASSVGTLTLNTEAFF. Based on the CDR3 plus reference TRBV9 and TRBJ1-1, the full variable domain is DSGVTQTPKHLITATGQRVTLRCSPRSGDLSVYWYQQSLDQGLQFLIQYYNGEERAKGNILERFSAQQFPDLHSELNLSSLELGDSALYFCASSVGTLTLNTEAFFGQGTRLTVV.

The sample holds one count of this clone. A much larger clone lies one base from this, so it may be a read error. This sample includes further DNA sequences coding for the same CDR3. V usage is TRBV28 and J usage is TRBJ1-4; D ambiguous. The germline V gene has CDR1 MDHEN and CDR2 SYDVKM. Between the trimmed V and J ends, which lost 3 bases and 7 bases, there was a span of 3 bases. The CDR3 covers 11 residues. The CDR3 nucleotides read TGTGCCAGCAGTTTGGGTGAAAAACTGTTTTTT. Translating it yields CASSLGEKLFF.

The chain has TRBV6-1 and TRBJ1-5; D is unresolved. Germline lookup yields CDR1 MNHNS and CDR2 SASEGT. This CDR3 has 14 residues. Deletions cut 2 bases from V and 0 bases from J, with 5 bases between. CDR3 DNA: TGTGCCAGCAGTGAACAGACTAGCAATCAGCCCCAGCATTTT. It is translated as CASSEQTSNQPQHF.

V is TRBV29-1 and J is TRBJ1-5; unclear D gene. Trimming stripped 4 bases from V and 0 bases from J, with 4 bases between. The V gene's germline CDR1 is SQVTM and CDR2 ANQGSEA. The CDR3 has 12 amino acids. CDR3 bases: TGCAGCGTTGCTGATAGCAATCAGCCCCAGCATTTT. The encoded protein is CSVADSNQPQHF. Together with reference TRBV29-1 and TRBJ1-5, the CDR3 gives the full variable domain: SAVISQKPSRDICQRGTSLTIQCQVDSQVTMMFWYRQQPGQSLTLIATANQGSEATYESGFVIDKFPISRPNLTFSTLTVSNMSPEDSSIYLCSVADSNQPQHFGDGTRLSIL.

This chain uses TRBV28 with TRBJ1-6, with TRBD1 as a possible D gene (5 bases). V lost 6 bases, J lost 9 bases, and 12 bases lay in between. CDR1 and CDR2 from the germline V gene are MDHEN and SYDVKM. The CDR3 length is 13 residues. CDR3 in DNA: TGTGCCAGCAGCCCCGACAGTGCTTCACCCCTCCACTTT. It specifies CASSPDSASPLHF. Full variable domain (outside the CDR3, taken from reference TRBV28 and TRBJ1-6): DVKVTQSSRYLVKRTGEKVFLECVQDMDHENMFWYRQDPGLGLRLIYFSYDVKMKEKGDIPEGYSVSREKKERFSLILESASTNQTSMYLCASSPDSASPLHFGNGTRLTVT.

This clone was seen a handful of times. This chain uses TRBV7-3 with TRBJ1-1, with D uncertain. The germline gives CDR1 SGHTA, CDR2 FQGTGA. CDR3 length: 13 amino acids. V dropped 3 bases and J dropped 2 bases, with 7 bases sitting between them. The CDR3 region has the DNA TGTGCCAGCAGCTTCTCGCCCAACACTGAAGCTTTCTTT. It is translated as CASSFSPNTEAFF.

This clone has more than one count but fewer than ten. The chain is built from TRBV6-6 and TRBJ2-7; D gene unclear. Germline CDR1 reads MNHNY; CDR2 reads SVGAGI (reference sequence). The CDR3 runs to 14 residues. Deletions cut 0 bases from V and 1 base from J, with 7 bases between. The CDR3 is CASSYSYQSYEQYF. CDR3 bases: TGTGCCAGCAGTTACTCGTACCAATCCTACGAGCAGTACTTC.

This chain connects TRBV6-1 to TRBJ1-3; unclear D gene. There are 15 residues in the CDR3. Trimming took off 6 bases at V and 0 bases at J, with 12 bases between the two ends. Germline V gives CDR1 MNHNS, CDR2 SASEGT. In nucleotides, the CDR3 is TGTGCCAGCAGCCGTAGTCTTAGCTCTGGAAACACCATATATTTT. Translation gives CASSRSLSSGNTIYF.

In its sample, this clone was seen once. The V and J genes are TRBV19 and TRBJ1-1; no firm D call. Germline V gene data show CDR1 as LNHDA and CDR2 as SQIVND (reference sequence). The ends were cut back, 5 bases at V and 6 bases at J, with 13 bases in the middle. The CDR3 totals 13 residues. Here the CDR3 DNA reads TGTGCCAGTAGTCCCCGTGTCAAGGCTGAAGCTTTCTTT. It specifies CASSPRVKAEAFF.